These 4 T cell receptor beta chains were all obtained from the same sample, sequenced in a study of T-cell reconstitution after alpha-beta-depleted transplantation in children. Preparation of the TCRbeta library used unique molecular identifiers. TCRdb re-called the PCR reads through MiXCR, storing one row per CDR3 protein. This sample has about 610,000 distinct CDR3 sequences, with roughly a tenth found just once. The sample here was PBMCs from the stem cell graft donor, taken from the stem cell graft. Every receptor here comes from a human donor who donated a stem cell graft to a child with acute myeloid leukemia.

This clonotype has more than one count but fewer than ten. V is TRBV6-4 and J is TRBJ1-1, with D hard to call. The V end lost 2 bases, the J end lost 10 bases, and 11 bases lay between the germline ends. The CDR3 contains 12 residues. Germline V gene data show CDR1 as MRHNA and CDR2 as SNTAGT. CDR3 coding DNA: TGTGCCAGCAGTGACGAGGGCAGAGTAGCTTTCTTT. Protein sequence: CASSDEGRVAFF.

In this sample, this clonotype turned up many times. The V gene is TRBV29-1, the J gene TRBJ1-5; no definite D call. The CDR3 is made up of 15 amino acids. CDR1 and CDR2 (germline): SQVTM, ANQGSEA. V lost 0 bases and J lost 7, with 16 bases in between. The chain's CDR3 is CSVEEFGLYPQPQHF. The CDR3 DNA is TGCAGCGTTGAAGAATTCGGTCTTTACCCCCAGCCCCAGCATTTT.

V and J are TRBV29-1 and TRBJ2-2; D perhaps matches TRBD1 (6 bases). CDR1 is SQVTM and CDR2 is ANQGSEA in the germline V gene. V was pared by 7 bases and J by 2 bases, with 11 bases between. The CDR3 is 13 residues long. This CDR3 reads CSGKQGNTGELFF. CDR3 nucleotide sequence: TGCAGCGGGAAACAGGGTAACACCGGGGAGCTGTTTTTT.

The J gene is TRBJ2-4, the V gene TRBV9, with a weak D call TRBD2 (5 bases). V was trimmed by 0 bases and J by 2 bases, leaving 12 bases between them. CDR3 length: 16 amino acids. Germline V CDR1 and CDR2: SGDLS, YYNGEE. CDR3 residues: CASSVGLAPTKNIQYF. The DNA for the CDR3 is TGTGCCAGCAGCGTAGGCCTAGCCCCAACCAAAAACATTCAGTACTTC.